The 10 T cell receptor beta chains below were found in one sample sequenced in a study of PD-1 and CTLA-4 blockade in melanoma. Measured with immunoSEQ multiplex PCR; TCRdb has only the in-frame clones, and not every one. The sample records tens of thousands of clones, less than 95% being singletons. Here the sequenced sample was CD8+ T cells from peripheral blood, taken from a patient given anti-PD-1 treatment. The source is a human donor with melanoma.

The J gene is TRBJ2-7, the V gene TRBV7-9; D remains ambiguous. Germline V gene data show CDR1 as SEHNR and CDR2 as FQNEAQ (reference sequence). The V gene lost 3 bases and the J gene lost 4 bases, with 7 bases spanning the gap. CDR3 length equals 12 residues. The CDR3 coding sequence is TGTGCCAGCAGCTTGGCTGCTTACGAGCAGTACTTC. As protein: CASSLAAYEQYF.

Of note for this clone: The junction does not match germline at one end; this may be a read error. This chain joins TRBV29-1 and TRBJ2-7; perhaps TRBD1 as D (7 bases). CDR3 length: 15 amino acids. Germline CDR1 reads SQVTM; CDR2 reads ANQGSEA. The CDR3 bases are TGCAGCGTTGATGGAGGGGGCGCGGGTACCTACAAGCAGTACTTC. This gives the protein CSVDGGGAGTYKQYF.

The J gene is TRBJ2-5, the V gene TRBV7-6, with D perhaps TRBD1 (5 bases). The germline V gene has CDR1 SGHVS and CDR2 FNYEAQ. V lost 4 bases, J lost 0 bases, and 9 bases lay in between. CDR3 length: 14 residues. The CDR3 DNA sequence: TGTGCCAGCAGCTCGCGACAGAACCAAGAGACCCAGTACTTC. It yields the protein CASSSRQNQETQYF.

The chain combines TRBV28 with TRBJ1-1; the D is unclear. This CDR3 has 15 residues. Trimming left V 7 bases short and J 4 bases short, with 19 bases between. Germline lookup yields CDR1 MDHEN and CDR2 SYDVKM. CDR3 sequence reads: CASIPRDGGITEAFF. The CDR3 nucleotides are TGTGCCAGCATCCCCCGAGACGGAGGGATCACTGAAGCTTTCTTT.

V is TRBV5-1 and J is TRBJ2-3; TRBD1 matches at 8 bases. The V gene end was trimmed by 3 bases and the J gene end by 1 base; junction bases not matched to a gene: 1. The germline V gene has CDR1 SGHRS and CDR2 YFSETQ. The CDR3 is 14 amino acids. The CDR3 here is CASSSGQGTDTQYF. The CDR3 DNA is TGCGCCAGCAGCTCGGGACAGGGCACAGATACGCAGTATTTT.

The chain is built from TRBV24-1 and TRBJ1-4, with TRBD1 matching 9 bases. V was pared by 3 bases and J by 7 bases, with 5 bases of the junction left unmatched. Germline lookup yields CDR1 KGHDR and CDR2 SFDVKD. The CDR3 is 15 amino acids. The CDR3 is CATSDTPDRGEKLFF. The CDR3 DNA follows: TGTGCCACCAGTGATACCCCGGACAGGGGTGAAAAACTGTTTTTT.

The chain is built from TRBV18 and TRBJ2-7; 13 bases match TRBD2. This CDR3 region has 16 residues. J was trimmed by 3 bases and V by 3 bases; bases with no gene match: 5. Germline loops: CDR1 KGHSH, CDR2 LQKENI. The CDR3 nucleotides are TGTGCCAGCTCACCCAGACTAGCGGGAGGAAGCTACGAGCAGTACTTC. This sequence encodes CASSPRLAGGSYEQYF.

The chain has TRBV6-2 or TRBV6-3 and TRBJ1-6; 7 bases agree with TRBD1. Looked up from germline, CDR1 is MNHEY and CDR2 is SVGEGT. V lost 6 bases and J lost 8; bases outside the gene matches: 7. This CDR3 region has 14 residues. The CDR3 reads CASSTGTEHSPLHF. The CDR3 DNA is TGTGCCAGCAGCACCGGGACAGAACATTCACCCCTCCACTTT.

The genes are TRBV5-6 and TRBJ1-2; the D gene is possibly TRBD1 (5 bases). Germline lookup yields CDR1 SGHDT and CDR2 YYEEEE. V gave up 0 bases and J gave up 5 bases, with 14 bases separating them. The CDR3 runs 15 residues. CDR3 protein: CASSLDRMGGYGYTF. The CDR3 DNA follows: TGTGCCAGCAGCTTGGACAGGATGGGGGGGTATGGCTACACCTTC.

The chain uses TRBV4-2 and TRBJ2-7, with 8 bases that match TRBD2. The CDR3 runs 13 residues. Germline V gene lookup returns CDR1 LGHNA and CDR2 YNFKEQ. The trim removed 0 bases at V and 7 bases at J, leaving 2 bases unmatched. The CDR3 DNA reads as TGTGCCAGCAGCCAAGATGTAGCGGGGGAGCAGTACTTC. As protein: CASSQDVAGEQYF.